One T cell receptor (beta chain) is described in this entry. As a fraction of the sample, this clone is medium-sized (0.01 to 0.1%). No antigen is known for it. Per-base qualities were not stored, and no clone one base away is much larger. Other nucleotide sequences from this sample produce the same CDR3. On a MiSeq, deep resolution sequencing aimed for a depth between 1 in 1 million and 1 in 200,000 T cells, with each clonotype covered 10x on average. The immunoSEQ hsTCRB Kit was used to generate the TCR beta libraries. The paper's processing steps were these. ImmunoSEQ Data Assistant and ImmunoSEQ Analyzer were used for data analysis, and V, D and J genes were assigned according to IMGT definitions. Clonality, with values ranging from 0 to 1, was calculated as one minus the normalized Shannon entropy of productive rearrangement frequencies. Only overrepresented clonotypes making up at least 0.05% of each patient's repertoire were included in the public clonotype analysis. Some 13 age-matched healthy donor repertoires from immuneACCESS served as clonality controls. TCRdb re-hosts the immuneACCESS table, in-frame sequences only. Its copies lack some clones; in the studies checked, an unresolved V gene accounts for under half of them, and the cause for the rest is not known. From that table come the V and J calls and clone size; the DNA was used to work out D and trimming. This sample has approximately 32,000 clones in its table, and roughly three quarters of those were observed once. The ten largest clones add up to roughly 25% of the sample.

Reading the germline V gene gives CDR1 SNHLY and CDR2 FYNNEI. The junction carries 6 bases between V and J, which are trimmed by 1 base and 2 bases respectively. The CDR3 runs 14 residues from the cysteine to the phenylalanine. Just CDR3 DNA is preserved here, 42 bases in frame from base 1. Approximately 2 micrograms of genomic DNA were extracted from cryopreserved PBMCs for TCR beta library preparation. Longitudinal blood samples from CLL patients receiving ibrutinib monotherapy were subjected to high-throughput TCR beta sequencing. The patients took part in an open-label, single-center phase 2 trial of ibrutinib monotherapy. The sample is drawn from a study of cytotoxic CD8 clonotypes in ibrutinib-treated CLL (dated by TCRdb to about 2021). As for the study more broadly: The cohort had about a dozen relapsed/refractory and around 16 treatment-naive patients; 17 to 18 were IGHV unmutated. Response samples were taken after a median of approximately 12 months on treatment, ranging from about 6 to 40 months. Samples averaged approximately 260,000 productive templates and approximately 100,000 productive rearrangements. Responses were partial in roughly 24 patients and complete in 2; after median approximately 69 months follow-up, around 14 stayed in remission and about twelve progressed. Of the approximately 90 participants in the trial, 26 had longitudinal samples available. Cryopreserved peripheral blood mononuclear cells were obtained before treatment, at response, and at either sustained remission or disease progression. Study-level results and caveats: Baseline clonality exceeded that of age-matched healthy donors and correlated strongly with circulating CD8+ T-cell counts. Lymph node repertoires were not examined, and the timing of sampling was not matched between patients in sustained remission and those whose disease progressed. Public clonotypes were rare and either shrank or stayed stable during treatment, and the rise in clonality at ibrutinib response reflected expansion of private clonotypes. Clonality increased at ibrutinib response, stayed stable in sustained remission, and fell back toward baseline at progression.

The chain is made from TRBV2 and TRBJ1-5; a tentative D call is TRBD1 (6 bases match). The sequences come from PBMCs, collected before ibrutinib treatment. The receptor was derived from a human donor with chronic lymphocytic leukemia. The DNA reads TGTGCCAGCAGTGAAGACAGGGGCAATCAGCCCCAGCATTTT. The translation is CASSEDRGNQPQHF. This CDR3, with the reference TRBV2 and TRBJ1-5 proteins standing in past its ends, gives the full variable domain EPEVTQTPSHQVTQMGQEVILRCVPISNHLYFYWYRQILGQKVEFLVSFYNNEISEKSEIFDDQFSVERPDGSNFTLKIRSTKLEDSAMYFCASSEDRGNQPQHFGDGTRLSIL.